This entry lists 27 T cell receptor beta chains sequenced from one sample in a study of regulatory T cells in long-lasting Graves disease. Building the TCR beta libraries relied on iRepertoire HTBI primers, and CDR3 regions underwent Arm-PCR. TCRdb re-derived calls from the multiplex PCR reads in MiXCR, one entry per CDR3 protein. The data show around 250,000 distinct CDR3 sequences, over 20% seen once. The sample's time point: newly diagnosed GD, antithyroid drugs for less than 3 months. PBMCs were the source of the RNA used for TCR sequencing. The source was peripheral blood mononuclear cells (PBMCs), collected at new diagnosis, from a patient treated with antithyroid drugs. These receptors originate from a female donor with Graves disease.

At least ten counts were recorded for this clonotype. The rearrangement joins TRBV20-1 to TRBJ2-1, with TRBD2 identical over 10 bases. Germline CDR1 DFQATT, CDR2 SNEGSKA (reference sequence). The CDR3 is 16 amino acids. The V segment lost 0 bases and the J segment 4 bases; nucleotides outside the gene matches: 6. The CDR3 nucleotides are TGCAGTGCTAGAGATCTCCGGACTAGCGGTTACAATGAGCAGTTCTTC. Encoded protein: CSARDLRTSGYNEQFF.

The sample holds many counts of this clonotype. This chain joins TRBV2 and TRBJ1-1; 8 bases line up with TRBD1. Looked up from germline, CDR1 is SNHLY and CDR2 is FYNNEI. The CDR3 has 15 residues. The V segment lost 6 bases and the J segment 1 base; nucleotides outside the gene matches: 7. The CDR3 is CASSPHGTGNTEAFF. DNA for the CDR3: TGTGCCAGCAGCCCACACGGGACAGGGAACACTGAAGCTTTCTTT.

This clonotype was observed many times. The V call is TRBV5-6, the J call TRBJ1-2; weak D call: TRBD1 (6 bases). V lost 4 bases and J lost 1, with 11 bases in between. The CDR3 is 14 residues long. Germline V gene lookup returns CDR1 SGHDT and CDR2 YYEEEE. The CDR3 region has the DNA TGTGCCAGCAGCCGCGGACAGCTTAACTATGGCTACACCTTC. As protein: CASSRGQLNYGYTF.

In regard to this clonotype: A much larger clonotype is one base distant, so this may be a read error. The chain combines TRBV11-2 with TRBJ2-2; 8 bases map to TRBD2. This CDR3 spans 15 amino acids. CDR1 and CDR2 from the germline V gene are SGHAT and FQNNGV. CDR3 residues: CASNLGGGLTGELFF. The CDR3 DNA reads TGTGCCAGCAACTTAGGCGGGGGGCTCACCGGGGAGCTGTTTTTT.

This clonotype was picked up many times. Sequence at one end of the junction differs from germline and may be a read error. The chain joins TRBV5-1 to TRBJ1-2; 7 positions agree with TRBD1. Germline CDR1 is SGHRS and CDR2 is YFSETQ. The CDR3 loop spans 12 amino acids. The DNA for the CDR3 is TGTGCCAGCAGCCCAGGGGGAGGGGGCTACACCTTC. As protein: CASSPGGGGYTF.

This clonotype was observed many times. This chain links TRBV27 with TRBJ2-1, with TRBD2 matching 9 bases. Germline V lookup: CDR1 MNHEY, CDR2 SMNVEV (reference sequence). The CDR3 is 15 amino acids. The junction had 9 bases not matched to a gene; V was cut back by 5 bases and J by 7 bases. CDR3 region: CASSPISGRSNEQFF. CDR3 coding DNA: TGTGCCAGCAGTCCGATTAGCGGGAGATCAAATGAGCAGTTCTTC.

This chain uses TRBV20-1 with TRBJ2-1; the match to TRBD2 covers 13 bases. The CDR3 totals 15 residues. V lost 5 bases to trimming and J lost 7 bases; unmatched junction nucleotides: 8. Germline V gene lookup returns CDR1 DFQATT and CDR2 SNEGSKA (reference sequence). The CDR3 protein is CSADLTSGGVNEQFF. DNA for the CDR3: TGCAGTGCTGACCTCACTAGCGGGGGGGTAAATGAGCAGTTCTTC.

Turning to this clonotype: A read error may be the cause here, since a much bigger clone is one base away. The CDR3 sequence is CASRRTGGALF. The CDR3 DNA sequence: TGTGCCAGCAGGAGAACAGGGGGGGCTCTCTTT. The chain uses TRBV12-3 or TRBV12-4 and TRBJ1-1; TRBD1 agrees at 8 bases. CDR3 length: 11 amino acids.

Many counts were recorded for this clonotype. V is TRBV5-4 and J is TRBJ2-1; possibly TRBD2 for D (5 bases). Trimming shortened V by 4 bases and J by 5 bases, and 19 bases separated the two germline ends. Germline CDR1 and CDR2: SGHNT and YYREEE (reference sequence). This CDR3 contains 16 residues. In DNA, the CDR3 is TGTGCCAGCAGCCGGACGATAGGGAGCCCGGACAATGAGCAGTTCTTC. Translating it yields CASSRTIGSPDNEQFF.

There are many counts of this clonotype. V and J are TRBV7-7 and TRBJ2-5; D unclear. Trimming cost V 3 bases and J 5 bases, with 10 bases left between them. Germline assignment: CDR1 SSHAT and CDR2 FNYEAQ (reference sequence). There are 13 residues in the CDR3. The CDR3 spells CASSFSVLETQYF. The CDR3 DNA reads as TGTGCCAGCAGCTTTTCGGTGCTGGAGACCCAGTACTTC. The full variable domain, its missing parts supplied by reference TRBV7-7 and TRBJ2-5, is GAGVSQSPRYKVTKRGQDVTLRCDPISSHATLYWYQQALGQGPEFLTYFNYEAQPDKSGLPSDRFSAERPEGSISTLTIQRTEQRDSAMYRCASSFSVLETQYFGPGTRLLVL.

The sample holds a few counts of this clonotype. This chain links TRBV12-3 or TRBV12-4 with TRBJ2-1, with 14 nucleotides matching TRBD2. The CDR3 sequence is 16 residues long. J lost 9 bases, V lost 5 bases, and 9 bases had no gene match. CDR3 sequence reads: CASSPGTSGGGGEQFF. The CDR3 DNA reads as TGTGCCAGCAGTCCCGGGACTAGCGGGGGTGGTGGTGAGCAGTTCTTC.

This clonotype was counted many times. DNA of the CDR3: TGTGCCAGCAGTCGTGGACAGCTGGATACGCAGTATTTT. Protein product: CASSRGQLDTQYF. This chain uses TRBV12-3 or TRBV12-4 with TRBJ2-3; maybe TRBD1 (6 bases). The V end lost 5 bases, the J end lost 6 bases, and 12 bases lay between the germline ends. The CDR3 is 13 residues long.

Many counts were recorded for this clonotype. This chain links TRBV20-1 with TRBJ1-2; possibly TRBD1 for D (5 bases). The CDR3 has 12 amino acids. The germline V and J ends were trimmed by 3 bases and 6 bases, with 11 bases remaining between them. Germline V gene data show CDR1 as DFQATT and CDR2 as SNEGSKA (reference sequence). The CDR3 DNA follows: TGCAGTGCTAGTGCAGGGAAAGATGGCTACACCTTC. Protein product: CSASAGKDGYTF.

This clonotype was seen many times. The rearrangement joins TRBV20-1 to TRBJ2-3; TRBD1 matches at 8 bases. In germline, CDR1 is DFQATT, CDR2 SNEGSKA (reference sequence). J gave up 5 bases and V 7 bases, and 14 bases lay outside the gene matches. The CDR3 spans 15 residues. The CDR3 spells CSGGLGQGAGDTQYF. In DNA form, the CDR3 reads TGCAGTGGAGGTTTGGGGCAGGGGGCAGGAGATACGCAGTATTTT.

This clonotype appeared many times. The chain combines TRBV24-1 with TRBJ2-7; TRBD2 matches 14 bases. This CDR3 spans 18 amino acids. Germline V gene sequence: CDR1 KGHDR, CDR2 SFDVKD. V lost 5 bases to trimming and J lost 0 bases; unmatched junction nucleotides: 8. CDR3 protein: CATSAATGTSGSSYEQYF. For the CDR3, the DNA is TGTGCCACCAGTGCTGCAACGGGGACTAGCGGGAGCTCCTACGAGCAGTACTTC.

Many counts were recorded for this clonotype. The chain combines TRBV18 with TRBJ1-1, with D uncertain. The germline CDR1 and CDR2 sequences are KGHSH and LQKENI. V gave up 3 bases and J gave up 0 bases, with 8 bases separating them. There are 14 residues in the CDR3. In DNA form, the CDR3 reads TGTGCCAGCTCACCTGGACTCATGAACACTGAAGCTTTCTTT. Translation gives CASSPGLMNTEAFF.

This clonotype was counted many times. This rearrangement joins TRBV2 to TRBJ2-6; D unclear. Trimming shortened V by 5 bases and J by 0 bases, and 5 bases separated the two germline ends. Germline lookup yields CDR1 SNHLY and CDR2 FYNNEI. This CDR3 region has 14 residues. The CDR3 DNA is TGTGCCAGCAGTTACACCTCTGGGGCCAACGTCCTGACTTTC. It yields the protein CASSYTSGANVLTF.

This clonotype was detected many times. In DNA, the CDR3 is TGTGCCAGCAGCCCGGGACAGGGGGCGCGGACCGGGGAGCTGTTTTTT. Its translation: CASSPGQGARTGELFF. V is TRBV13 and J is TRBJ2-2; 12 nucleotides agree with TRBD1. There are 16 residues in the CDR3. V trimming: 5 bases; J trimming: 5 bases; junction bases outside the gene matches: 6. Per the germline V gene, CDR1 is PRHDT and CDR2 is FYEKMQ (reference sequence).

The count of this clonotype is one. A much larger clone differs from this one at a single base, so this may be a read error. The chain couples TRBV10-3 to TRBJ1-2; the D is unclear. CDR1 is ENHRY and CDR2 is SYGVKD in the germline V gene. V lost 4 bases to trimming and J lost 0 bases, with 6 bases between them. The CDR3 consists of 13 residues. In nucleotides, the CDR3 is TGTGCCATCAGTGCCTCGGCTAACTATGGCTACACCTTC. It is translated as CAISASANYGYTF.

The CDR3 DNA reads as TGTGCCAGTAGTATACAGCGCAATGAAAAACTGTTTTTT. As protein: CASSIQRNEKLFF. The rearrangement joins TRBV19 to TRBJ1-4, with unresolved D. CDR1 and CDR2 from the germline V gene are LNHDA and SQIVND (reference sequence). This CDR3 contains 13 residues. V shed 2 bases and J shed 5 bases, with 6 bases lying between them.

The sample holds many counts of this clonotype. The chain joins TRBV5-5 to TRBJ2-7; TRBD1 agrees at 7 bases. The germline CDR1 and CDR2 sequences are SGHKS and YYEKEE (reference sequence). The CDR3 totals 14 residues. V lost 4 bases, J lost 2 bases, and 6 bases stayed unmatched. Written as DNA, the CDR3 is TGTGCCAGCAGCCCGAGACAGGGAACCTACGAGCAGTACTTC. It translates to CASSPRQGTYEQYF.

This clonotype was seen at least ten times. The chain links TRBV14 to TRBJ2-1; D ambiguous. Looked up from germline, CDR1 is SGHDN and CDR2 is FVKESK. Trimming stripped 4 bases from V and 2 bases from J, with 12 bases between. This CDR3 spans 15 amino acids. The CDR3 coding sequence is TGTGCCAGCAGCCGAAGCTCCCCAGCCTACAATGAGCAGTTCTTC. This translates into CASSRSSPAYNEQFF. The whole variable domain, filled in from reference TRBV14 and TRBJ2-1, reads EAGVTQFPSHSVIEKGQTVTLRCDPISGHDNLYWYRRVMGKEIKFLLHFVKESKQDESGMPNNRFLAERTGGTYSTLKVQPAELEDSGVYFCASSRSSPAYNEQFFGPGTRLTVL.

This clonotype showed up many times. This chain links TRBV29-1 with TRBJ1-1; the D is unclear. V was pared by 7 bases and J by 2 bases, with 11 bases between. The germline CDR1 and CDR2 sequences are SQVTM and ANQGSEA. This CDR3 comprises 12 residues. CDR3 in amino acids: CSADTLNTEAFF. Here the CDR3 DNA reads TGCAGCGCAGACACCTTAAACACTGAAGCTTTCTTT.

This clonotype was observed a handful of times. DNA of the CDR3: TGCGCCAGCAGTGATAGCGGGGTAGCCTACAATGAGCAGTTCTTC. Translating it yields CASSDSGVAYNEQFF. This chain connects TRBV10-1 to TRBJ2-1; 8 positions match TRBD2. The CDR3 is 15 amino acids. The junction had 3 bases not matched to a gene; V was cut back by 3 bases and J by 2 bases. Germline lookup yields CDR1 WNHNN and CDR2 SYGVQD (reference sequence).

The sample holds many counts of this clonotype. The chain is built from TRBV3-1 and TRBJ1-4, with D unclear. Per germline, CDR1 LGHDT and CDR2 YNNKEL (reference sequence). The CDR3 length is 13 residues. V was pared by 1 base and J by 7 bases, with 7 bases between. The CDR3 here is CASSQGGTEKLFF. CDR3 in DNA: TGTGCCAGCAGCCAAGGAGGTACTGAAAAACTGTTTTTT.

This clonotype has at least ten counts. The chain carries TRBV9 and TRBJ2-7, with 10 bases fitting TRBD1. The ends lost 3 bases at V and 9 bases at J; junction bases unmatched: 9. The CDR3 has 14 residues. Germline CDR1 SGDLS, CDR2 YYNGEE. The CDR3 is CASSARDRGLGQYF. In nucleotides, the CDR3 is TGTGCCAGCAGCGCCCGGGACAGGGGTCTCGGGCAGTACTTC.

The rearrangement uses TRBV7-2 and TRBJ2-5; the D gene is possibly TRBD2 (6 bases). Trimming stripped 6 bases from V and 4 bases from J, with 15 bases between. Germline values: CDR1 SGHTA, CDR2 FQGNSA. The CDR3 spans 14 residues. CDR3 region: CASSPVPRGETQYF. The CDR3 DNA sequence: TGTGCCAGCAGTCCCGTCCCGCGGGGAGAGACCCAGTACTTC.